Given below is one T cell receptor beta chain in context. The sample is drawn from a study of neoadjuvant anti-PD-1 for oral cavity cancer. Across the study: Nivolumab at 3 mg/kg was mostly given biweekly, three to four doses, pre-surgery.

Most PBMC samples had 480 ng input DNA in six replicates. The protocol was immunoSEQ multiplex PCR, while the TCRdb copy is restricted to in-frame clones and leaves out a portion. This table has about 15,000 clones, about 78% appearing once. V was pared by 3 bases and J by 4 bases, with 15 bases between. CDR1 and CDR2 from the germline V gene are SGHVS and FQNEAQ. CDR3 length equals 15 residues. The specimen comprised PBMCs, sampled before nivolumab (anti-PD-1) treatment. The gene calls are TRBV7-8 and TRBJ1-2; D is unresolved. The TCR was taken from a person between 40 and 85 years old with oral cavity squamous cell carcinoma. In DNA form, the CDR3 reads TGTGCCAGCAGCTTGGGCCCGGGCCTGGGCTATGGCTACACCTTC. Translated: CASSLGPGLGYGYTF.